The entry below gives a single T cell receptor (beta chain) sequence along with its context. It was version v3.0 of the immunoSEQ assay that was run at survey level. TCRdb's copy holds only in-frame clones and misses some; the assay was immunoSEQ multiplex PCR. Of approximately 31,000 clones listed, about 97% are singletons. The data were obtained in a study of long-term antiretroviral therapy in people with HIV. Study-wide context: The immediate-ART recommendation dates to 2015, and the earliest samples predate it by about a decade.

Two or more post-ART PBMC samples, plus at least one pre-ART sample, were available for each donor. CDR1 and CDR2 from the germline V gene are SGDLS and YYNGEE. The germline V and J ends were trimmed by 7 bases and 7 bases, with 17 bases remaining between them. The CDR3 totals 13 residues. This sequence originates from a man younger than 45 with HIV. The sample here was unsorted PBMCs, taken 6.9 years after starting antiretroviral therapy. The chain couples TRBV9 to TRBJ1-2, with no clear D. The CDR3 here is CASGRGSPGGYTF. In DNA, the CDR3 is TGTGCCAGCGGGCGGGGAAGCCCGGGTGGCTACACCTTC. Drawing the rest from reference TRBV9 and TRBJ1-2, the complete variable domain is DSGVTQTPKHLITATGQRVTLRCSPRSGDLSVYWYQQSLDQGLQFLIQYYNGEERAKGNILERFSAQQFPDLHSELNLSSLELGDSALYFCASGRGSPGGYTFGSGTRLTVV.